The 9 T cell receptor beta chains below all came from one sample that was sequenced in a study of PD-L1 blockade in urothelial cancer. Profiling relied on immunoSEQ multiplex PCR, and the TCRdb table lists in-frame clones only, not all of them. The sample shows just under 30,000 clones, about 90% of them seen only once. The sequenced sample was PBMCs, obtained around atezolizumab (anti-PD-L1) treatment. These receptor sequences come from a man aged 50-59 years with urothelial cancer.

The rearrangement joins TRBV6-5 to TRBJ1-5; 7 bases line up with TRBD1. The CDR3 contains 15 residues. The V gene end was trimmed by 6 bases and the J gene end by 2 bases; junction bases not matched to a gene: 7. Per the germline V gene, CDR1 is MNHEY and CDR2 is SVGAGI. Here the CDR3 DNA reads TGTGCCAGCAGACAAAACAGGGGAGGCAATCAGCCCCAGCATTTT. This encodes CASRQNRGGNQPQHF.

This chain joins TRBV29-1 and TRBJ1-2; D remains unclear. The CDR3 has 13 amino acids. Trimming took 3 bases from V and 4 from J, leaving 12 bases between them. CDR1 is SQVTM, CDR2 ANQGSEA, per germline. The CDR3 region is CSVDPGGSYGYTF. In nucleotides, the CDR3 is TGCAGCGTTGACCCCGGTGGGAGCTATGGCTACACCTTC. The full variable domain, with the rest looked up from reference TRBV29-1 and TRBJ1-2, is SAVISQKPSRDICQRGTSLTIQCQVDSQVTMMFWYRQQPGQSLTLIATANQGSEATYESGFVIDKFPISRPNLTFSTLTVSNMSPEDSSIYLCSVDPGGSYGYTFGSGTRLTVV.

The chain is built from TRBV9 and TRBJ2-3; 16 bases are a match to TRBD2. V shed 4 bases, J shed 0 bases, and the junction held 17 bases outside the gene matches. The germline gives CDR1 SGDLS, CDR2 YYNGEE. The CDR3 extends over 22 amino acids. CDR3 in amino acids: CASSKIPGTSGRVQTSTDTQYF. CDR3 sequence (DNA): TGTGCCAGCAGCAAGATCCCCGGGACTAGCGGGAGGGTCCAAACTAGCACAGATACGCAGTATTTT.

The chain recombines TRBV5-1 with TRBJ2-7; 7 bases match TRBD2. Unmatched junction bases numbered 13, after V lost 3 bases and J lost 4 bases. Germline loops: CDR1 SGHRS, CDR2 YFSETQ. The CDR3 is made up of 16 amino acids. The CDR3 bases are TGCGCCAGCAGCTCCGGACCGTCCGGGGGGACTTACGAGCAGTACTTC. As protein: CASSSGPSGGTYEQYF. Drawing the rest from reference TRBV5-1 and TRBJ2-7, the complete variable domain is KAGVTQTPRYLIKTRGQQVTLSCSPISGHRSVSWYQQTPGQGLQFLFEYFSETQRNKGNFPGRFSGRQFSNSRSEMNVSTLELGDSALYLCASSSGPSGGTYEQYFGPGTRLTVT.

The chain recombines TRBV4-3 with TRBJ2-7, with 12 bases identical to TRBD1. With V trimmed by 4 bases and J by 4 bases, 11 bases remained unmatched. The CDR3 totals 17 residues. Germline CDR1 LGHNA, CDR2 YSLEER. The CDR3 here is CASSLWGPGQGAYEQYF. The CDR3 region has the DNA TGCGCCAGCAGCCTTTGGGGGCCGGGACAGGGGGCGTACGAGCAGTACTTC.

This chain uses TRBV29-1 with TRBJ2-1; the D gene is possibly TRBD1 (6 bases). CDR1 and CDR2 from the germline V gene are SQVTM and ANQGSEA. Trimming stripped 3 bases from V and 7 bases from J, with 16 bases between. The CDR3 spans 14 residues. This chain's CDR3 is CSVDQGSLRNEQFF. CDR3 bases: TGCAGCGTTGACCAGGGGTCCTTACGGAATGAGCAGTTCTTC.

The chain joins TRBV4-1 to TRBJ2-3, with D possibly matching TRBD1 (6 bases). The germline gives CDR1 MGHRA, CDR2 YSYEKL. There are 15 residues in the CDR3. Trimming took off 3 bases at V and 0 bases at J, with 10 bases between the two ends. The CDR3 bases are TGCGCCAGCAGCCAGCTGGACAGCAGCACAGATACGCAGTATTTT. This gives the protein CASSQLDSSTDTQYF.

This clone has only a few counts. This chain links TRBV11-2 with TRBJ2-3; 9 positions agree with TRBD1. Germline CDR1 SGHAT, CDR2 FQNNGV. The CDR3 loop spans 17 amino acids. Trimming cost V 5 bases and J 3 bases; bases outside gene matches: 12. CDR3 nucleotides: TGTGCCAGCAGCGACACTAGAGGACAGGGGAGTACAGATACGCAGTATTTT. It yields the protein CASSDTRGQGSTDTQYF.

This rearrangement joins TRBV4-1 to TRBJ2-3, with D unresolved. V gave up 0 bases and J gave up 14 bases, with 15 bases separating them. The CDR3 loop spans 13 amino acids. Germline V CDR1 and CDR2: MGHRA, YSYEKL. The DNA for the CDR3 is TGCGCCAGCAGCCAAGATCTTAGTGCTCCGTGGTATTTT. Protein sequence: CASSQDLSAPWYF.